Given below is one T cell receptor (beta chain) in context. The antigen is not known. Clones were read by immunoSEQ multiplex PCR, and TCRdb kept only the in-frame ones, dropping some. The sample lists approximately 300,000 clones, roughly 85% occurring once. The data originate from a study of cytomegalovirus exposure and HLA in healthy donors. In germline, CDR1 is SEHNR, CDR2 FQNEAQ (reference sequence). V lost 2 bases and J lost 5, with 9 bases in between. The CDR3 spans 14 residues. Study-level results: Reportedly, diagnosis of cytomegalovirus status by the classifier showed high specificity and sensitivity.

This receptor was obtained from a woman aged 18-29 years in good health and CMV-seronegative. This chain joins TRBV7-9 and TRBJ2-2; D might be TRBD2 (6 bases). Input material: PBMCs. The CDR3 DNA reads as TGTGCCAGCAGCTTATCCCGGGGGACCGGGGAGCTGTTTTTT. Residues: CASSLSRGTGELFF.